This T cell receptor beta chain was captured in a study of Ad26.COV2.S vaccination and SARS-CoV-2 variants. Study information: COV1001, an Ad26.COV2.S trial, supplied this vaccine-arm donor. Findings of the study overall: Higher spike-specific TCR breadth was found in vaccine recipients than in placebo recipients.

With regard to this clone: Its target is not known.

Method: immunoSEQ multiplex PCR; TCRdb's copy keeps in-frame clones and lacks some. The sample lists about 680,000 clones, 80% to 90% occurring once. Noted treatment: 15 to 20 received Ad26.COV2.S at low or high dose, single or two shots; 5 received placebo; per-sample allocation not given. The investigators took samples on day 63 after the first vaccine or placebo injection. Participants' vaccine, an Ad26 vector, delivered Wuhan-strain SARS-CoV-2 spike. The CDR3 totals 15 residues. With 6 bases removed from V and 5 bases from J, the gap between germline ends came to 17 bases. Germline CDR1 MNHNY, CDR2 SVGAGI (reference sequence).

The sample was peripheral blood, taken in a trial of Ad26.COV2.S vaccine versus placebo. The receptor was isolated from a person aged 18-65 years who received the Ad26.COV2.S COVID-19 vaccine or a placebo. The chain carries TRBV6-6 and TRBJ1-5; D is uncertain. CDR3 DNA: TGTGCCAGCAGCCCCTACGGGCCGGAAGATCAGCCCCAGCATTTT. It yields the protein CASSPYGPEDQPQHF.